Below are 23 T cell receptor beta chains sequenced from a single sample in a study of beta chain features in type 1 diabetes. Every isolated RNA sample was fully reverse transcribed, so sequencing captured expressed TCRB transcripts. The assay was immunoSEQ multiplex PCR, and TCRdb's table has in-frame clones only and misses some. Here the sample spans around 150,000 clones, over 7.5% being singletons. Sequencing was performed on central memory CD4+ T cells from blood. These receptors all come from a man between 18 and 35 years old in good health.

This clone has a count of ten or more. As DNA, the CDR3 is TGCAGCGTTGAAAACAGCGGACCTAGCACAGATACGCAGTATTTT. Protein product: CSVENSGPSTDTQYF. The rearrangement joins TRBV29-1 to TRBJ2-3; possible D gene TRBD2, 5 bases. CDR1 and CDR2 from the germline V gene are SQVTM and ANQGSEA. This CDR3 has 15 residues. Trimming cost V 2 bases and J 0 bases, with 12 bases left between them.

This clone was counted a few times. This rearrangement joins TRBV19 to TRBJ2-2; D possibly corresponds to TRBD2 (6 bases). The germline CDR1 and CDR2 sequences are LNHDA and SQIVND (reference sequence). The CDR3 is 16 residues long. V lost 5 bases to trimming and J lost 0 bases, with 13 bases between them. The CDR3 DNA is TGTGCCAGTAGTGGGGGGTCAACCGCGAACACCGGGGAGCTGTTTTTT. This translates into CASSGGSTANTGELFF.

This clone showed up many times. The chain couples TRBV10-3 to TRBJ2-7; 8 bases line up with TRBD1. CDR3 length equals 15 residues. Germline V gene lookup returns CDR1 ENHRY and CDR2 SYGVKD. With 4 bases clipped from V and 7 bases from J, the junction kept 12 bases outside the gene matches. Written as DNA, the CDR3 is TGTGCCATCAGTGGGATTGGAGTCAGGGGGCGAGAGCAGTACTTC. As protein: CAISGIGVRGREQYF.

This chain connects TRBV28 to TRBJ1-5; a possible D gene is TRBD1 (5 bases). This CDR3 comprises 14 residues. V gave up 5 bases and J gave up 11 bases, with 19 bases separating them. Germline lookup yields CDR1 MDHEN and CDR2 SYDVKM. CDR3 nucleotides: TGTGCCAGCAGTCTCGGGACTTTACGGGAGGCCCAGCATTTT. As protein: CASSLGTLREAQHF.

The sample holds a few counts of this clone. This same CDR3 is encoded by further DNA sequences in the sample. The V call is TRBV7-2, the J call TRBJ2-2; a weak D match, TRBD2 (5 bases). Germline V gene lookup returns CDR1 SGHTA and CDR2 FQGNSA. The CDR3 is 14 residues long. V was cut by 2 bases and J by 5 bases, with 9 bases left in between. For the CDR3, the DNA is TGTGCCAGCAGCTTATTACCGGGAACCGGGGAGCTGTTTTTT. It encodes CASSLLPGTGELFF.

The chain couples TRBV4-1 to TRBJ2-7, with D perhaps TRBD2 (5 bases). CDR1 and CDR2 (germline): MGHRA, YSYEKL. Trimming left V 3 bases short and J 7 bases short, with 28 bases between. This CDR3 is 18 amino acids long. CDR3 coding DNA: TGCGCCAGCAGCCACACCCTAGTAAGAGATGGTGGGAGTCGGGAGCAGTACTTC. Amino acid sequence: CASSHTLVRDGGSREQYF.

This chain uses TRBV29-1 with TRBJ1-1; the D gene is possibly TRBD1 (5 bases). The CDR3 is made up of 13 amino acids. Trimming took off 7 bases at V and 4 bases at J, with 16 bases between the two ends. Germline V gene sequence: CDR1 SQVTM, CDR2 ANQGSEA. CDR3 DNA: TGCAGCGCCCAGATTGGGGGGAGCACTGAAGCTTTCTTT. Its translation is CSAQIGGSTEAFF.

This clone was counted ten times or more. The chain is built from TRBV29-1 and TRBJ1-1, with TRBD1 as a possible D gene (6 bases). The CDR3 length is 12 residues. V lost 6 bases to trimming and J lost 1 base, with 9 bases between them. The V gene's germline CDR1 is SQVTM and CDR2 ANQGSEA. The CDR3 bases are TGCAGCGTAGGACAGTCGAACACTGAAGCTTTCTTT. This encodes CSVGQSNTEAFF.

The chain recombines TRBV19 with TRBJ2-1, with D perhaps matching TRBD2 (5 bases). Trimming took off 7 bases at V and 0 bases at J, with 10 bases between the two ends. CDR1 and CDR2 (germline): LNHDA, SQIVND (reference sequence). The CDR3 is 14 residues long. The chain's CDR3 is CASNRGSSYNEQFF. The CDR3, as DNA: TGTGCCAGTAATCGGGGAAGCTCCTACAATGAGCAGTTCTTC.

This clone was seen more than once but under ten times. The chain employs TRBV30 and TRBJ2-5; 9 bases are shared with TRBD1. The J call may be mistaken, given a closer DNA end match to TRBJ2-7. Germline assignment: CDR1 GTSNPN and CDR2 SVGIG (reference sequence). CDR3 length equals 12 residues. CDR3 in amino acids: CARTGDGYEQYF. The DNA of the CDR3 is TGTGCCCGGACAGGGGACGGCTACGAGCAGTACTTC.

This clone was observed at least ten times. The rearrangement links TRBV5-1 to TRBJ2-1; 11 nucleotides align to TRBD2. Germline V gives CDR1 SGHRS, CDR2 YFSETQ. J gave up 6 bases and V 4 bases, and 6 bases lay outside the gene matches. The CDR3 spans 15 residues. CDR3 region: CASSTSGRGLNEQFF. The CDR3, as DNA: TGCGCCAGCAGCACTAGCGGGAGAGGGCTCAATGAGCAGTTCTTC.

This clone was detected many times. J is TRBJ2-1 and V is TRBV4-3; the match to TRBD2 covers 10 bases. V shed 0 bases, J shed 1 base, and the junction held 9 bases outside the gene matches. Germline V gene data show CDR1 as LGHNA and CDR2 as YSLEER. The CDR3 is made up of 19 amino acids. CDR3 amino acids: CASSQEAAAGGRSYNEQFF. In DNA, the CDR3 is TGCGCCAGCAGCCAAGAGGCGGCAGCGGGGGGGCGTTCCTACAATGAGCAGTTCTTC.

This clone was counted ten times or more. The chain uses TRBV5-4 and TRBJ2-1; 10 nucleotides agree with TRBD2. CDR1 SGHNT and CDR2 YYREEE come from the germline V gene (reference sequence). The CDR3 totals 15 residues. After removal of 2 bases from V and 4 bases from J, the junction contained 3 bases not matched to a gene. CDR3 region: CASSFQLAGYNEQFF. Written as DNA, the CDR3 is TGTGCCAGCAGCTTCCAACTAGCGGGATACAATGAGCAGTTCTTC.

This chain links TRBV18 with TRBJ1-4, with 8 bases fitting TRBD1. The germline V gene encodes CDR1 KGHSH and CDR2 LQKENI. The ends lost 3 bases at V and 4 bases at J; junction bases unmatched: 1. This CDR3 contains 14 residues. The CDR3 here is CASSPGQDNEKLFF. DNA of the CDR3: TGTGCCAGCTCACCGGGACAGGATAATGAAAAACTGTTTTTT.

This clone was observed a handful of times. This chain links TRBV7-6 with TRBJ1-6; TRBD1 matches 7 bases. With 5 bases clipped from V and 13 bases from J, the junction kept 5 bases outside the gene matches. The CDR3 runs 12 residues. The V gene's germline CDR1 is SGHVS and CDR2 FNYEAQ. The CDR3 DNA follows: TGTGCCAGCAGCCAGCCCAGGGGGCCCCTCCACTTT. It yields the protein CASSQPRGPLHF. The variable domain in full, with the rest retrieved from reference TRBV7-6 and TRBJ1-6, is GAGVSQSPRYKVTKRGQDVALRCDPISGHVSLYWYRQALGQGPEFLTYFNYEAQQDKSGLPNDRFSAERPEGSISTLTIQRTEQRDSAMYRCASSQPRGPLHFGNGTRLTVT.

This clone was counted only a few times. V usage is TRBV11-2 and J usage is TRBJ2-5; 14 bases fit TRBD2. Germline V gene lookup returns CDR1 SGHAT and CDR2 FQNNGV. This CDR3 is built from 17 residues. With 1 base clipped from V and 1 base from J, the junction kept 2 bases outside the gene matches. The CDR3 sequence is CASSLGGTSGGQETQYF. The CDR3 DNA reads as TGTGCCAGCAGCTTAGGGGGGACTAGCGGGGGCCAAGAGACCCAGTACTTC.

The CDR3 is CAIRDTSTDTQYF. CDR3 nucleotides: TGTGCCATCAGGGACACAAGCACAGATACGCAGTATTTT. The gene calls are TRBV10-3 and TRBJ2-3; possible D gene TRBD1, 5 bases. The V gene lost 6 bases and the J gene lost 0 bases, with 7 bases spanning the gap. This CDR3 has 13 amino acids. Germline V gene lookup returns CDR1 ENHRY and CDR2 SYGVKD.

The J gene is TRBJ2-1, the V gene TRBV25-1, with no clear D. The CDR3 runs to 11 residues. Trimming left V 7 bases short and J 7 bases short, with 8 bases between. Germline CDR1 MGHDK, CDR2 SYGVNS. CDR3 protein: CASTSVNEQFF. CDR3 nucleotides: TGTGCCAGCACGTCTGTGAATGAGCAGTTCTTC.

This clone was detected only a few times. This rearrangement joins TRBV5-1 to TRBJ2-2; TRBD1 matches 7 bases. The CDR3 is 17 amino acids. Trimming cost V 4 bases and J 1 base; bases outside gene matches: 10. Germline CDR1 SGHRS, CDR2 YFSETQ. CDR3: CASSNVLGTENTGELFF. In DNA form, the CDR3 reads TGCGCCAGCAGCAACGTACTCGGGACAGAGAACACCGGGGAGCTGTTTTTT.

V and J are TRBV11-3 and TRBJ2-2; 8 bases map to TRBD2. Trimming cost V 5 bases and J 7 bases; bases outside gene matches: 9. This CDR3 has 15 amino acids. CDR1 SGHNT and CDR2 YENEEA come from the germline V gene. The CDR3: CASSALPGRDGELFF. The CDR3 DNA is TGTGCCAGCAGCGCCCTTCCCGGGAGGGACGGGGAGCTGTTTTTT. Together with reference TRBV11-3 and TRBJ2-2, the CDR3 gives the full variable domain: EAGVVQSPRYKIIEKKQPVAFWCNPISGHNTLYWYLQNLGQGPELLIRYENEEAVDDSQLPKDRFSAERLKGVDSTLKIQPAELGDSAVYLCASSALPGRDGELFFGEGSRLTVL.

This chain links TRBV4-2 with TRBJ1-2; the match to TRBD1 covers 7 bases. In germline, CDR1 is LGHNA, CDR2 YNFKEQ. The CDR3 covers 15 residues. J gave up 8 bases and V 4 bases, and 13 bases lay outside the gene matches. CDR3 region: CASSPVGQAPRGYTF. The CDR3 bases are TGTGCCAGCAGCCCGGTTGGACAGGCTCCGCGAGGCTACACCTTC.

This clone was seen at least ten times. The chain links TRBV7-9 to TRBJ2-7, with 7 bases fitting TRBD1. The CDR3 has 14 residues. Germline CDR1 SEHNR, CDR2 FQNEAQ (reference sequence). V shed 8 bases and J 2 bases; nucleotides not matched to a gene: 9. In DNA, the CDR3 is TGTGCCAGCGCGCTCCGGACAGGACCCTACGAGCAGTACTTC. Translating it yields CASALRTGPYEQYF.

The V call is TRBV5-1, the J call TRBJ2-3; D is undetermined. CDR3 size: 14 residues. The germline gives CDR1 SGHRS, CDR2 YFSETQ. V was clipped by 2 bases and J by 5 bases, with 12 bases between them. Here the CDR3 reads CASSFQANGDTQYF. The DNA of the CDR3 is TGCGCCAGCAGCTTTCAGGCCAACGGAGATACGCAGTATTTT.